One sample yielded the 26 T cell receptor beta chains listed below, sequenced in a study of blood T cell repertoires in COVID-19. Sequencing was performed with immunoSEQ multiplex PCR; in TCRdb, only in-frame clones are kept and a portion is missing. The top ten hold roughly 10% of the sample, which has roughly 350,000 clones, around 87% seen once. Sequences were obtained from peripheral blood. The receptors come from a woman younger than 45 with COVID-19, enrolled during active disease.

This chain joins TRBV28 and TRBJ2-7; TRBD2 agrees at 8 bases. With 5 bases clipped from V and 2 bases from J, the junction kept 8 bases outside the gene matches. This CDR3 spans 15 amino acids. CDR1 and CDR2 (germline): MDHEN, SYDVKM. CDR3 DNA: TGTGCCAGCAGTCCGACAGCGGGAGTGGCCTACGAGCAGTACTTC. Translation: CASSPTAGVAYEQYF.

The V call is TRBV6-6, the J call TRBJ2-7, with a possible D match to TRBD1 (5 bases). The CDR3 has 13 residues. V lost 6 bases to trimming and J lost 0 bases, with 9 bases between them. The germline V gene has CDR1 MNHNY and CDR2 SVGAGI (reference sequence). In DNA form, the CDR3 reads TGTGCCAGCAGAGGACAACTCTCCTACGAGCAGTACTTC. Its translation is CASRGQLSYEQYF.

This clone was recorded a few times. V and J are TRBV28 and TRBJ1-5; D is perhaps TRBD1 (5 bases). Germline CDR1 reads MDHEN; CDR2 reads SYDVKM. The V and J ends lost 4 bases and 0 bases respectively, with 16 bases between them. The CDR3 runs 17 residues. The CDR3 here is CASSSTLTVYSNQPQHF. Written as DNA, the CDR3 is TGTGCCAGCAGTTCAACACTGACAGTTTATAGCAATCAGCCCCAGCATTTT.

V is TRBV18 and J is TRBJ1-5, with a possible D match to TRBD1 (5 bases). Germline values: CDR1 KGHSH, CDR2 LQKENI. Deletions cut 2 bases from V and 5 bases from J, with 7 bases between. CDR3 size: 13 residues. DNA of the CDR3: TGTGCCAGCTCACCATCCAGGGATCAGCCCCAGCATTTT. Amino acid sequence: CASSPSRDQPQHF.

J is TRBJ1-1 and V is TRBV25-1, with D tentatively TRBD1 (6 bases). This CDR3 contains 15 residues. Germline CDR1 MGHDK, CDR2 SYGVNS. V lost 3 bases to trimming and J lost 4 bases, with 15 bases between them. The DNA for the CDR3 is TGTGCCAGCAGTGATCACCGGGACACGTTCACTGAAGCTTTCTTT. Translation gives CASSDHRDTFTEAFF.

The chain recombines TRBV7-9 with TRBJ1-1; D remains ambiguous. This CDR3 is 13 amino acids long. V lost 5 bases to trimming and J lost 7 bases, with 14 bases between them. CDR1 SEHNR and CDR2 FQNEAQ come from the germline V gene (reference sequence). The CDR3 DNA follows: TGTGCCAGCAGCGGGGTCGGGGAGGTTGAAGCTTTCTTT. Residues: CASSGVGEVEAFF. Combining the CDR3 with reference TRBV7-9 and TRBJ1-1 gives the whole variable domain DTGVSQNPRHKITKRGQNVTFRCDPISEHNRLYWYRQTLGQGPEFLTYFQNEAQLEKSRLLSDRFSAERPKGSFSTLEIQRTEQGDSAMYLCASSGVGEVEAFFGQGTRLTVV.

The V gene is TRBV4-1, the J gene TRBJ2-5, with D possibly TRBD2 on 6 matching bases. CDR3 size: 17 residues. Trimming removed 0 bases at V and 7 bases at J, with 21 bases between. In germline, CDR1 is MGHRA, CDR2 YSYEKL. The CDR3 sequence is CASSQDPPGGSGGTQYF. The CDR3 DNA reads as TGCGCCAGCAGCCAAGATCCCCCTGGGGGGTCCGGGGGGACCCAGTACTTC.

Here the CDR3 DNA reads TGTGCCAGCAGTTTACTGGGACAGCTGAACACTGAAGCTTTCTTT. Translation: CASSLLGQLNTEAFF. This sequence joins TRBV27 and TRBJ1-1; TRBD1 matches 7 bases. This CDR3 has 15 residues. Germline V gene data show CDR1 as MNHEY and CDR2 as SMNVEV (reference sequence). The V segment lost 2 bases and the J segment 0 bases; nucleotides outside the gene matches: 3.

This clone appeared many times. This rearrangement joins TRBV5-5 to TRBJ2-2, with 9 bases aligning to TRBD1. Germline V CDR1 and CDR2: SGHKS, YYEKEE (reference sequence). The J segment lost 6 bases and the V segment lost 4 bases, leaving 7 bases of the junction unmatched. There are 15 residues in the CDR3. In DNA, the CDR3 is TGTGCCAGCAGCCTTAGGGACAGGGCCCCCGGGGAGCTGTTTTTT. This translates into CASSLRDRAPGELFF.

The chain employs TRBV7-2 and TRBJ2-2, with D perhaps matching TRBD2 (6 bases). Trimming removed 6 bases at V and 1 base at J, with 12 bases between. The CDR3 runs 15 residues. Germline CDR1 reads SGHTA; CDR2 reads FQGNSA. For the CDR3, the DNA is TGTGCCAGCAGTTTTAGCGGACTGAACACCGGGGAGCTGTTTTTT. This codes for CASSFSGLNTGELFF.

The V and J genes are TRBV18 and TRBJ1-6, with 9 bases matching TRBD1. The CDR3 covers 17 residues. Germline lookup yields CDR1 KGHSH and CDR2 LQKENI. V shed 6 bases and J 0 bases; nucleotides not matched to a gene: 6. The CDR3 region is CASSLGQGSSYNSPLHF. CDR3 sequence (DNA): TGTGCCAGCTCCCTCGGACAGGGGAGCTCCTATAATTCACCCCTCCACTTT. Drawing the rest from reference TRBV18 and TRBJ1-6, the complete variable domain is NAGVMQNPRHLVRRRGQEARLRCSPMKGHSHVYWYRQLPEEGLKFMVYLQKENIIDESGMPKERFSAEFPKEGPSILRIQQVVRGDSAAYFCASSLGQGSSYNSPLHFGNGTRLTVT.

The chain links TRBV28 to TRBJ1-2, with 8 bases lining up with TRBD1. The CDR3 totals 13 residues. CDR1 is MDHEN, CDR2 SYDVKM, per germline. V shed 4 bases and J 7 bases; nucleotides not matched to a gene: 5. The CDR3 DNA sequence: TGTGCCAGCAGTTCAGGGGGCGGACTTGGCTACACCTTC. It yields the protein CASSSGGGLGYTF.

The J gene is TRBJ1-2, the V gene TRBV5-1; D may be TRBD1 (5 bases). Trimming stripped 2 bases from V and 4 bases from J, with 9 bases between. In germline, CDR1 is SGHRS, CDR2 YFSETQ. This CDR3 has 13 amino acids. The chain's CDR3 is CASSFPGGYGYTF. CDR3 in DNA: TGCGCCAGCAGCTTCCCCGGGGGCTATGGCTACACCTTC.

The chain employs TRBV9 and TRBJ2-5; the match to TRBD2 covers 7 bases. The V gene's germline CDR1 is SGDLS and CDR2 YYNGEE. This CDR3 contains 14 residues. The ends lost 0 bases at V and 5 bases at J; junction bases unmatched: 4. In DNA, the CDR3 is TGTGCCAGCAGCGTAGCCAGCGGGATTGAGACCCAGTACTTC. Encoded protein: CASSVASGIETQYF.

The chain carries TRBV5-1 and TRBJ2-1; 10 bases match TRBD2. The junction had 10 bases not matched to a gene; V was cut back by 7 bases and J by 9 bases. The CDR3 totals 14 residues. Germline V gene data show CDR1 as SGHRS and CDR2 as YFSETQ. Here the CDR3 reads CASAPGTSEGEQFF. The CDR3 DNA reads TGCGCCAGCGCACCCGGGACTAGCGAGGGTGAGCAGTTCTTC.

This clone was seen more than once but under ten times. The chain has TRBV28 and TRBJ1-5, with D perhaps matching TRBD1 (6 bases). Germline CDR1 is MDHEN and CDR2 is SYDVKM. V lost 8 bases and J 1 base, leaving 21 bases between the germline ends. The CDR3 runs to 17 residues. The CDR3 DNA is TGTGCCAGCCGCTCGGGACACTTATTTCGGAGCAATCAGCCCCAGCATTTT. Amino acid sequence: CASRSGHLFRSNQPQHF. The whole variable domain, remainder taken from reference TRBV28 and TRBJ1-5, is DVKVTQSSRYLVKRTGEKVFLECVQDMDHENMFWYRQDPGLGLRLIYFSYDVKMKEKGDIPEGYSVSREKKERFSLILESASTNQTSMYLCASRSGHLFRSNQPQHFGDGTRLSIL.

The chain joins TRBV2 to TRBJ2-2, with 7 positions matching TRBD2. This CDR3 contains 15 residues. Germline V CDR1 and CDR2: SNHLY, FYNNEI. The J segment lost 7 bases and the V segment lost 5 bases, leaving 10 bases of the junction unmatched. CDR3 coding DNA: TGTGCCAGCAGTCCTTCTAGCGGTCCGGGCGGGGAGCTGTTTTTT. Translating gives CASSPSSGPGGELFF.

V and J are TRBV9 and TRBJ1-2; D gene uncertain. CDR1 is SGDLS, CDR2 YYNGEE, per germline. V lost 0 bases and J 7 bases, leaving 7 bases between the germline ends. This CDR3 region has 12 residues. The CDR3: CASSVGVRGYTF. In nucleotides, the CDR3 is TGTGCCAGCAGCGTAGGTGTGCGTGGCTACACCTTC.

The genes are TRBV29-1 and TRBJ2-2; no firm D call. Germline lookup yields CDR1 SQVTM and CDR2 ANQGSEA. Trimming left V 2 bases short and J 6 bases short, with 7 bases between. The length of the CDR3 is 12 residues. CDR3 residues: CSVESLSGELFF. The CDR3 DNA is TGCAGCGTTGAATCGTTGTCCGGGGAGCTGTTTTTT.

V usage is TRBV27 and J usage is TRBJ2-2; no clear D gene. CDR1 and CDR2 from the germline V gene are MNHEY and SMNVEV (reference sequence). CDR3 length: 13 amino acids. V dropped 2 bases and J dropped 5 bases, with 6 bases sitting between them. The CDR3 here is CASSLIYTGELFF. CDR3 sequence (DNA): TGTGCCAGCAGTTTAATTTATACCGGGGAGCTGTTTTTT.

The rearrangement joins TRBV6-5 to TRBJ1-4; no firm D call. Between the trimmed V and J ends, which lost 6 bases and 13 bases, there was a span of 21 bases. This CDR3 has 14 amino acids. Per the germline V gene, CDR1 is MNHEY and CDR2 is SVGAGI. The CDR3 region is CASSPSRGMKTLFF. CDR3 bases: TGTGCCAGCAGCCCGTCCCGGGGAATGAAAACACTGTTTTTT.

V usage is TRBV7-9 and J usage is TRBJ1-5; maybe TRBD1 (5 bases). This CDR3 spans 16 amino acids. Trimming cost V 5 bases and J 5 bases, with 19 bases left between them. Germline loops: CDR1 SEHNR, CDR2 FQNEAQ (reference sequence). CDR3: CASSPKGTGPHQPQHF. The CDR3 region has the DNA TGTGCCAGCAGCCCAAAAGGTACAGGACCCCATCAGCCCCAGCATTTT.

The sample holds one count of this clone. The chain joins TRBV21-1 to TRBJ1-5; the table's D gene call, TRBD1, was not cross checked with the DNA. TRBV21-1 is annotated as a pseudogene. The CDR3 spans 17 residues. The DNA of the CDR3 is TGTGCCAGCAACAAAGTAAACAGTCCATATAGCAATCAGCCCCAGCATTTT. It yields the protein CASNKVNSPYSNQPQHF.

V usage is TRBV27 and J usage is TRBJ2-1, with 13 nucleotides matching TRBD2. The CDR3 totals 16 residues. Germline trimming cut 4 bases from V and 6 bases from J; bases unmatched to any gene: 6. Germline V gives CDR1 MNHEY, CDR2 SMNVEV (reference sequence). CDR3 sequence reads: CASSSWTSGSGNEQFF. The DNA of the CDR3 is TGTGCCAGCAGTTCTTGGACTAGCGGGAGTGGCAATGAGCAGTTCTTC.

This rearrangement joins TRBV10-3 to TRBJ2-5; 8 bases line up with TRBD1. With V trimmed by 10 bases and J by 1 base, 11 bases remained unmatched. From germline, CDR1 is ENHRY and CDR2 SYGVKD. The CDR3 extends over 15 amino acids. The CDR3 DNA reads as TGTGCCACGGGGGCGAGACAGGGGCCCCAAGAGACCCAGTACTTC. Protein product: CATGARQGPQETQYF.

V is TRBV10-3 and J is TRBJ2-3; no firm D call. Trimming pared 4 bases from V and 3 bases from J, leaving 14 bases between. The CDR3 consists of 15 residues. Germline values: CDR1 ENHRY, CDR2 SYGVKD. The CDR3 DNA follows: TGTGCCATCAGTGCTTCAACAGTTAGAACAGATACGCAGTATTTT. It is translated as CAISASTVRTDTQYF.